This T cell receptor (beta chain) was identified during a study of OX40 agonist ivuxolimab in advanced cancers. The CDR3 contains 15 residues. The V and J ends lost 0 bases and 1 base respectively, with 10 bases between them. Germline loops: CDR1 SGHRS, CDR2 YFSETQ. Patients were ruled out by autoimmune disease history or systemic immunosuppression. Sequencing used immunoSEQ multiplex PCR; TCRdb keeps in-frame clones, though not all of them. This sample carries approximately 82,000 clones, 80% to 95% of them seen once, and the ten largest clones take 0.65%. Concerning this clone itself: Its target is unknown.

General study findings and limits: In CD8+ T cells, expanded clones were on average more numerous than in CD4+. Still undetermined is the antigen specificity of the expanded peripheral T cells. Relatively little clonal expansion, among the lowest observed, appeared in partial responders at 0.1-3.0 mg/kg.

The sample was CD4+ or CD8+ T cells sorted from blood, taken in a trial of the OX40 agonist ivuxolimab. The chain couples TRBV5-1 to TRBJ1-1, with D hard to call. This receptor was obtained from an adult with an advanced solid tumor such as melanoma, head and neck, liver or kidney cancer. In DNA, the CDR3 is TGCGCCAGCAGCTTGGAGCGTATACCGAACACTGAAGCTTTCTTT. It is translated as CASSLERIPNTEAFF.